The 30 T cell receptor beta chains below were found in one sample sequenced in a study of CD8+ T cells in alopecia areata. Treatment in this sample: oral pan-JAK inhibitor, 5-10 mg twice daily. After isolation, RNA underwent reverse transcription to generate cDNA as the sequencing template. Libraries were prepared by immunoSEQ multiplex PCR; TCRdb keeps only in-frame clonotypes and omits some of them. The repertoire has around 100,000 clones, just over 70% of them found once; the top ten carry around 15%. Sequences were derived from CD8+ T cells sorted from blood, sampled around week 42, from a patient treated with tofacitinib. These receptors all come from a human donor with alopecia areata.

The genes are TRBV19 and TRBJ1-5, with D unresolved. The CDR3 is 13 residues long. CDR1 LNHDA and CDR2 SQIVND come from the germline V gene (reference sequence). Trimming left V 2 bases short and J 7 bases short, with 9 bases between. CDR3 loop: CASSIPYLQPQHF. CDR3 bases: TGTGCCAGTAGTATACCCTACTTGCAGCCCCAGCATTTT.

This chain joins TRBV7-2 and TRBJ1-1; 8 bases agree with TRBD1. After removal of 7 bases from V and 1 base from J, the junction contained 8 bases not matched to a gene. This CDR3 has 15 residues. Per germline, CDR1 SGHTA and CDR2 FQGNSA. The DNA of the CDR3 is TGTGCCAGCACCCCTCTAGGGACAGGGAACACTGAAGCTTTCTTT. Translating gives CASTPLGTGNTEAFF.

The CDR3 nucleotides read TGTGCCAGCAGTGAATCATGGACCGCGCCAACCTACGAGCAGTACTTC. Protein product: CASSESWTAPTYEQYF. This sequence joins TRBV25-1 and TRBJ2-7, with unresolved D. Trimming left V 1 base short and J 2 bases short, with 15 bases between. CDR1 and CDR2 from the germline V gene are MGHDK and SYGVNS. The CDR3 has 16 amino acids.

Turning to this clone: The junction differs from germline at one of its ends, possibly a read error. The chain has TRBV6-6 and TRBJ2-4; D is unclear. The CDR3 loop spans 10 amino acids. Per the germline V gene, CDR1 is MNHNY and CDR2 is SVGAGI (reference sequence). The DNA for the CDR3 is TGCGCCAGCAGTGGAAGGCCCGACTACTTC. It encodes CASSGRPDYF.

The rearrangement links TRBV21-1 to TRBJ2-4; the table calls TRBD1, which could not be checked here. TRBV21-1 is a pseudogene locus. CDR3 length equals 16 residues. The CDR3 bases are TGTGCCAGCAGCTTTCGGACAGAATTAGCCAAAAACATTCAGTACTTC. Its protein product is CASSFRTELAKNIQYF.

CDR3 protein: CASSRDVRRDGYTF. The CDR3 nucleotides read TGTGCCAGTAGCCGGGACGTCAGGCGGGATGGCTACACCTTC. V and J are TRBV19 and TRBJ1-2, with TRBD1 as a possible D gene (5 bases). The CDR3 runs to 14 residues. Per the germline V gene, CDR1 is LNHDA and CDR2 is SQIVND (reference sequence). Trimming cost V 6 bases and J 6 bases, with 17 bases left between them.

V usage is TRBV4-3 and J usage is TRBJ2-1; TRBD1 might be the D (6 bases). CDR1 and CDR2 (germline): LGHNA, YSLEER. Trimming took off 2 bases at V and 7 bases at J, with 9 bases between the two ends. The CDR3 runs to 13 residues. The chain's CDR3 is CASSQTQGNEQFF. Written as DNA, the CDR3 is TGCGCCAGCAGCCAAACTCAGGGGAATGAGCAGTTCTTC.

This chain uses TRBV14 with TRBJ2-1; D unresolved. Germline CDR1 reads SGHDN; CDR2 reads FVKESK. V lost 6 bases, J lost 4 bases, and 7 bases lay in between. CDR3 size: 12 residues. DNA of the CDR3: TGTGCCAGCAGTTCCGGTTACAATGAGCAGTTCTTC. Translating gives CASSSGYNEQFF.

The CDR3 DNA reads as TGTGCCAGCAGCTCGCGACAGCTAGCCAAAAACATTCAGTACTTC. Protein product: CASSSRQLAKNIQYF. The V and J genes are TRBV5-6 and TRBJ2-4; tentatively, D is TRBD1 (5 bases). The V end lost 3 bases, the J end lost 0 bases, and 10 bases lay between the germline ends. CDR3 size: 15 residues. CDR1 and CDR2 from the germline V gene are SGHDT and YYEEEE.

V usage is TRBV10-3 and J usage is TRBJ2-4; D may be TRBD1 (6 bases). CDR1 ENHRY and CDR2 SYGVKD come from the germline V gene. There are 13 residues in the CDR3. Trimming shortened V by 0 bases and J by 13 bases, and 13 bases separated the two germline ends. CDR3 sequence (DNA): TGTGCCATCAGTGAGTCGAGAATGGGACAACAGTACTTC. Its translation is CAISESRMGQQYF.

The genes are TRBV30 and TRBJ1-2; D might be TRBD1 (5 bases). This CDR3 comprises 11 residues. V gave up 7 bases and J gave up 6 bases, with 12 bases separating them. Germline assignment: CDR1 GTSNPN and CDR2 SVGIG (reference sequence). CDR3 protein: CAFDMGHGYTF. The CDR3 DNA follows: TGTGCCTTCGATATGGGGCATGGCTACACCTTC.

V gene TRBV13 combines with J gene TRBJ1-2; D not resolved. CDR1 PRHDT and CDR2 FYEKMQ come from the germline V gene (reference sequence). This CDR3 region has 12 residues. Deletions cut 3 bases from V and 3 bases from J, with 5 bases between. CDR3 region: CASSFYDYGYTF. For the CDR3, the DNA is TGTGCCAGCAGCTTCTATGACTATGGCTACACCTTC.

In its sample, this clone was seen a few times. The chain is built from TRBV30 and TRBJ2-7; unclear D gene. Trimming left V 2 bases short and J 2 bases short, with 4 bases between. CDR1 is GTSNPN and CDR2 is SVGIG in the germline V gene (reference sequence). The CDR3 is 11 amino acids. This CDR3 is CAWSTPYEQYF. The CDR3 coding sequence is TGTGCCTGGAGTACCCCCTACGAGCAGTACTTC.

This clone turned up a few times. DNA for the CDR3: TGTGCCAGCAGCTCTGTAGCGGGGGGAGATACGCAGTATTTT. This gives the protein CASSSVAGGDTQYF. The chain recombines TRBV13 with TRBJ2-3, with 10 bases fitting TRBD2. From germline, CDR1 is PRHDT and CDR2 FYEKMQ (reference sequence). The CDR3 sequence is 14 residues long. V dropped 4 bases and J dropped 5; count of bases not matched to a gene: 3.

This clone was seen a single time. The gene calls are TRBV23-1 and TRBJ1-4; D unclear. TRBV23-1 is given ORF status, its function remaining uncertain. V was clipped by 6 bases and J by 8 bases, with 13 bases between them. The CDR3 extends over 13 amino acids. The CDR3 loop reads CASRGRRKEKLFF. In nucleotides, the CDR3 is TGCGCCAGCAGAGGTCGCCGGAAAGAAAAACTGTTTTTT.

The V and J genes are TRBV7-8 and TRBJ1-1; the D is unclear. CDR3 length: 13 residues. Germline V lookup: CDR1 SGHVS, CDR2 FQNEAQ. Trimming left V 1 base short and J 1 base short, with 4 bases between. For the CDR3, the DNA is TGTGCCAGCAGCTTAGGGTGGAACACTGAAGCTTTCTTT. This codes for CASSLGWNTEAFF.

The chain joins TRBV4-3 to TRBJ2-7, with 7 bases that match TRBD1. J lost 0 bases, V lost 4 bases, and 6 bases had no gene match. Germline CDR1 reads LGHNA; CDR2 reads YSLEER. The CDR3 has 15 residues. CDR3 loop: CASSRGTESSYEQYF. The DNA of the CDR3 is TGCGCCAGCAGCCGGGGGACAGAGAGCTCCTACGAGCAGTACTTC.

This chain joins TRBV29-1 and TRBJ2-3; 10 bases agree with TRBD1. The V and J ends lost 6 bases and 9 bases, in that order; junction bases with no gene match: 3. CDR1 is SQVTM, CDR2 ANQGSEA, per germline. CDR3 size: 11 residues. Written as DNA, the CDR3 is TGCAGCGTAGAGGACAGGGGGACGCAGTATTTT. This codes for CSVEDRGTQYF.

The CDR3, as DNA: TGCAGCGTTGAGTTTCGTGGCAGGGGCACCGGGGAGCTGTTTTTT. This translates into CSVEFRGRGTGELFF. This chain connects TRBV29-1 to TRBJ2-2, with D maybe TRBD1 (6 bases). CDR3 length: 15 residues. Germline-derived CDR1 and CDR2 are SQVTM and ANQGSEA. The germline V and J ends were trimmed by 3 bases and 4 bases, with 15 bases remaining between them.

The V and J genes are TRBV15 and TRBJ2-7, with a weak D call TRBD1 (6 bases). The germline V and J ends were trimmed by 5 bases and 4 bases, with 12 bases remaining between them. The germline gives CDR1 LNHNV, CDR2 YYDKDF (reference sequence). This CDR3 region has 13 residues. The CDR3: CATSYGQQYEQYF. The CDR3 bases are TGTGCCACCAGCTATGGACAGCAATACGAGCAGTACTTC.

The chain links TRBV6-5 to TRBJ2-2; TRBD2 agrees at 9 bases. CDR1 is MNHEY, CDR2 SVGAGI, per germline. This CDR3 region has 16 residues. Unmatched junction bases numbered 1, after V lost 1 base and J lost 1 base. The CDR3 region is CASSYFSGGNTGELFF. Here the CDR3 DNA reads TGTGCCAGCAGTTACTTTAGCGGGGGGAACACCGGGGAGCTGTTTTTT.

The chain joins TRBV11-2 to TRBJ2-1, with 7 bases that match TRBD2. The V and J ends lost 2 bases and 4 bases, in that order; junction bases with no gene match: 2. Germline CDR1 reads SGHAT; CDR2 reads FQNNGV. CDR3 length: 14 residues. CDR3 coding DNA: TGTGCCAGCAGCTTACTAGCGGAATACAATGAGCAGTTCTTC. It translates to CASSLLAEYNEQFF. Combining the CDR3 with reference TRBV11-2 and TRBJ2-1 gives the whole variable domain EAGVAQSPRYKIIEKRQSVAFWCNPISGHATLYWYQQILGQGPKLLIQFQNNGVVDDSQLPKDRFSAERLKGVDSTLKIQPAKLEDSAVYLCASSLLAEYNEQFFGPGTRLTVL.

The chain is built from TRBV19 and TRBJ2-7; 7 bases fit TRBD1. The J segment lost 6 bases and the V segment lost 5 bases, leaving 4 bases of the junction unmatched. Germline CDR1 reads LNHDA; CDR2 reads SQIVND (reference sequence). This CDR3 is 12 amino acids long. CDR3 nucleotide sequence: TGTGCCAGTAGTTTAAACAGGGGCGAGCAGTACTTC. Protein sequence: CASSLNRGEQYF. The full variable domain, rest sourced from reference TRBV19 and TRBJ2-7, is DGGITQSPKYLFRKEGQNVTLSCEQNLNHDAMYWYRQDPGQGLRLIYYSQIVNDFQKGDIAEGYSVSREKKESFPLTVTSAQKNPTAFYLCASSLNRGEQYFGPGTRLTVT.

The chain joins TRBV4-3 to TRBJ2-1; unclear D gene. The CDR3 is 13 amino acids. CDR1 and CDR2 (germline): LGHNA, YSLEER. Trimming shortened V by 1 base and J by 7 bases, and 8 bases separated the two germline ends. The CDR3 spells CASSQAQGNEQFF. DNA for the CDR3: TGCGCCAGCAGCCAAGCCCAAGGGAATGAGCAGTTCTTC.

A note on this clone: Other DNA sequences in this sample translate to the same CDR3. The V call is TRBV4-3, the J call TRBJ2-7, with D possibly being TRBD2 (5 bases). Germline V gene sequence: CDR1 LGHNA, CDR2 YSLEER. The CDR3 runs 13 residues. V was pared by 0 bases and J by 4 bases, with 7 bases between. Written as DNA, the CDR3 is TGCGCCAGCAGCCAAGACCGGGGATACGAGCAGTACTTC. Translating gives CASSQDRGYEQYF.

The DNA of the CDR3 is TGTGCCAGTAGTCTGTCGAGCACAGATACGCAGTATTTT. Translated, it gives CASSLSSTDTQYF. The chain is built from TRBV19 and TRBJ2-3; D remains ambiguous. The germline gives CDR1 LNHDA, CDR2 SQIVND (reference sequence). The CDR3 loop spans 13 amino acids. V lost 5 bases to trimming and J lost 0 bases, with 6 bases between them.

The chain uses TRBV6-6 and TRBJ2-7; unclear D gene. The CDR3 extends over 12 amino acids. Looked up from germline, CDR1 is MNHNY and CDR2 is SVGAGI (reference sequence). V lost 0 bases and J 5 bases, leaving 5 bases between the germline ends. CDR3 DNA sequence: TGTGCCAGCAGTTACTCGTTGGACGAGCAGTACTTC. Its translation: CASSYSLDEQYF.

The chain has TRBV7-6 and TRBJ1-4; the D gene is possibly TRBD1 (6 bases). CDR1 is SGHVS, CDR2 FNYEAQ, per germline. The CDR3 contains 15 residues. V was trimmed by 5 bases and J by 5 bases, leaving 15 bases between them. CDR3: CASSLTGQMNEKLFF. For the CDR3, the DNA is TGTGCCAGCAGCCTCACGGGACAAATGAATGAAAAACTGTTTTTT.

This clone was recorded a few times. The DNA for the CDR3 is TGTGCCAGCAGCTTAGAGGCAGGGAATGATGAGCAGTTCTTC. This codes for CASSLEAGNDEQFF. J is TRBJ2-1 and V is TRBV7-9; tentative D call: TRBD1 (5 bases). CDR1 is SEHNR, CDR2 FQNEAQ, per germline (reference sequence). CDR3 length: 14 residues. V was cut by 1 base and J by 8 bases, with 12 bases left in between.

This clone has only a few counts. This chain links TRBV27 with TRBJ2-1; D is ambiguous. Germline-derived CDR1 and CDR2 are MNHEY and SMNVEV (reference sequence). V was shortened by 4 bases and J by 7 bases, with 14 bases between the two germline ends. The CDR3 runs 14 residues. The CDR3 bases are TGTGCCAGCAGTTCCTCGCCAGTCTGGAATGAGCAGTTCTTC. It is translated as CASSSSPVWNEQFF.